Listed here are 17 T cell receptor beta chains from one sample, sequenced in a study of identifying expanded T cells in peripheral blood. Data came from immunoSEQ multiplex PCR; TCRdb stores just in-frame clones and leaves some out. The data contain some 95,000 clones, roughly 87% of them singletons. Input material: blood. The receptors derive from a person between 18 and 69 years old in good health.

Notes on this clone: Additional DNA sequences in this sample encode the identical CDR3. This chain connects TRBV30 to TRBJ2-2; D remains ambiguous. The CDR3 has 12 residues. CDR1 is GTSNPN and CDR2 is SVGIG in the germline V gene (reference sequence). The V gene lost 2 bases and the J gene lost 6 bases, with 7 bases spanning the gap. CDR3 nucleotide sequence: TGTGCCTGGAGTTCTGGGCCCGGGGAGCTGTTTTTT. Translating it yields CAWSSGPGELFF.

The chain employs TRBV5-1 and TRBJ2-7, with a tentative D call TRBD2 (6 bases). Looked up from germline, CDR1 is SGHRS and CDR2 is YFSETQ. Trimming cost V 0 bases and J 2 bases, with 9 bases left between them. The CDR3 is 14 residues long. Written as DNA, the CDR3 is TGCGCCAGCAGCTTGGGCCGGGAGACCTACGAGCAGTACTTC. Protein: CASSLGRETYEQYF.

The rearrangement uses TRBV5-1 and TRBJ1-1, with D perhaps TRBD1 (5 bases). The germline V gene has CDR1 SGHRS and CDR2 YFSETQ. Trimming pared 0 bases from V and 1 base from J, leaving 10 bases between. This CDR3 is 15 amino acids long. The CDR3 reads CASSLGGSTNTEAFF. The CDR3 coding sequence is TGCGCCAGCAGCTTGGGGGGCAGCACGAACACTGAAGCTTTCTTT.

V and J are TRBV11-2 and TRBJ1-6; D may be TRBD1 (6 bases). CDR3 length equals 15 residues. Germline lookup yields CDR1 SGHAT and CDR2 FQNNGV. V was shortened by 3 bases and J by 5 bases, with 11 bases between the two germline ends. This CDR3 is CASSFGQTDNSPLHF. In DNA, the CDR3 is TGTGCCAGCAGCTTCGGACAGACCGATAATTCACCCCTCCACTTT.

The gene calls are TRBV19 and TRBJ1-4, with a possible D match to TRBD1 (5 bases). Germline V gives CDR1 LNHDA, CDR2 SQIVND (reference sequence). The V gene lost 5 bases and the J gene lost 7 bases, with 11 bases spanning the gap. This CDR3 region has 13 residues. The CDR3 sequence is CASSAGGVEKLFF. The CDR3 DNA follows: TGTGCCAGTAGTGCGGGGGGGGTTGAAAAACTGTTTTTT.

The V and J genes are TRBV5-5 and TRBJ1-1, with no clear D. The CDR3 consists of 14 residues. The V gene's germline CDR1 is SGHKS and CDR2 YYEKEE (reference sequence). The V end was cut by 1 base, the J end by 2 bases, with 9 bases between. CDR3 sequence: CASSLYNSNTEAFF. CDR3 DNA sequence: TGTGCCAGCAGCTTGTACAACTCCAACACTGAAGCTTTCTTT.

J is TRBJ1-1 and V is TRBV6-6; D is undetermined. The germline V gene has CDR1 MNHNY and CDR2 SVGAGI (reference sequence). CDR3 size: 16 residues. Trimming removed 0 bases at V and 1 base at J, with 12 bases between. The CDR3 region has the DNA TGTGCCAGCAGTTACTCACTGAACTTCAGGAACACTGAAGCTTTCTTT. Translation gives CASSYSLNFRNTEAFF.

The rearrangement joins TRBV5-1 to TRBJ1-4; 9 bases fit TRBD1. This CDR3 has 16 amino acids. Germline CDR1 SGHRS, CDR2 YFSETQ. V lost 2 bases and J lost 8; bases outside the gene matches: 10. The CDR3 reads CASSLGGSGQGEKLFF. CDR3 nucleotides: TGCGCCAGCAGCTTAGGGGGCTCCGGACAGGGGGAAAAACTGTTTTTT.

This rearrangement joins TRBV11-2 to TRBJ2-1; no definite D call. Trimming shortened V by 0 bases and J by 1 base, and 7 bases separated the two germline ends. This CDR3 region has 15 residues. CDR1 is SGHAT and CDR2 is FQNNGV in the germline V gene. In DNA form, the CDR3 reads TGTGCCAGCAGCTTAGACGGCGGATCCTACAATGAGCAGTTCTTC. Encoded protein: CASSLDGGSYNEQFF.

In this sample, this clone turned up once. The V and J genes are TRBV5-1 and TRBJ1-2; D is undetermined. V shed 0 bases and J shed 6 bases, with 12 bases lying between them. The CDR3 length is 14 residues. The germline CDR1 and CDR2 sequences are SGHRS and YFSETQ. The CDR3 loop reads CASSLVDRNDGYTF. CDR3 sequence (DNA): TGCGCCAGCAGCTTGGTGGATAGGAACGATGGCTACACCTTC.

This chain joins TRBV11-2 and TRBJ1-6, with D unresolved. CDR1 is SGHAT and CDR2 is FQNNGV in the germline V gene. The CDR3 has 14 amino acids. Trimming took 5 bases from V and 5 from J, leaving 10 bases between them. DNA for the CDR3: TGTGCCAGCAGCCCGAACACGAATAATTCACCCCTCCACTTT. It is translated as CASSPNTNNSPLHF.

The chain has TRBV11-2 and TRBJ1-1; no definite D call. Trimming left V 1 base short and J 6 bases short, with 3 bases between. CDR3 length: 11 residues. Looked up from germline, CDR1 is SGHAT and CDR2 is FQNNGV. CDR3 in amino acids: CASSLGSEAFF. The CDR3 nucleotides read TGTGCCAGCAGCTTAGGCTCTGAAGCTTTCTTT.

On this clone: At one boundary the junction diverges from the germline segment, which might be a read error. The chain has TRBV7-9 and TRBJ2-1; D unclear. CDR3 size: 13 residues. Germline V gene data show CDR1 as SEHNR and CDR2 as FQNEAQ (reference sequence). The CDR3, as DNA: TGTGCCAGCACCTTACCGCAAACCAATGAGCAGTTCTTC. Amino acid sequence: CASTLPQTNEQFF.

The CDR3 loop is CASSDNNSPLHF. The CDR3 region has the DNA TGTGCCAGCAGTGACAATAATTCACCCCTCCACTTT. The chain combines TRBV6-4 with TRBJ1-6; no definite D call. Germline CDR1 and CDR2: MRHNA and SNTAGT. V lost 2 bases to trimming and J lost 5 bases, with 1 base between them. This CDR3 region has 12 residues.

V gene TRBV18 combines with J gene TRBJ1-1; 9 bases fit TRBD1. The V gene's germline CDR1 is KGHSH and CDR2 LQKENI. The CDR3 covers 16 residues. With 4 bases clipped from V and 2 bases from J, the junction kept 8 bases outside the gene matches. The CDR3, as DNA: TGTGCCAGCTCACGGGGGACAGGGAACAGAAACACTGAAGCTTTCTTT. Protein: CASSRGTGNRNTEAFF. Supplemented by reference TRBV18 and TRBJ1-1, the full variable domain reads NAGVMQNPRHLVRRRGQEARLRCSPMKGHSHVYWYRQLPEEGLKFMVYLQKENIIDESGMPKERFSAEFPKEGPSILRIQQVVRGDSAAYFCASSRGTGNRNTEAFFGQGTRLTVV.

CDR3 sequence (DNA): TGTGCCTGGGCGGGGCCTATTAACGAGCAGTACTTC. The encoded protein is CAWAGPINEQYF. The chain carries TRBV30 and TRBJ2-7; a possible D gene is TRBD2 (6 bases). Germline loops: CDR1 GTSNPN, CDR2 SVGIG (reference sequence). The V end lost 5 bases, the J end lost 5 bases, and 13 bases lay between the germline ends. CDR3 length: 12 residues.

The chain is built from TRBV5-1 and TRBJ2-7, with D maybe TRBD2 (7 bases). The CDR3 length is 13 residues. The germline V gene has CDR1 SGHRS and CDR2 YFSETQ. Trimming stripped 0 bases from V and 6 bases from J, with 10 bases between. The chain's CDR3 is CASSLVGGGEQYF. The CDR3 DNA reads TGCGCCAGCAGCTTGGTGGGAGGGGGCGAGCAGTACTTC.